These 10 T cell receptor beta chains share one sample of origin, sequenced in a study of T cells in Graves' hyperthyroidism and ophthalmopathy. The CDR3 regions of TCR beta were amplified from RNA transcripts. HTBI primers were employed in a first-round RT-PCR of the TCR CDR3. A single record per CDR3 protein comes from TCRdb applying MiXCR to the multiplex PCR reads. The sample has 300,000 to 450,000 distinct CDR3 sequences; roughly 13% are singletons. Sequenced sample: blood. Receptor source: a woman aged 55-70 years with Graves' hyperthyroidism.

The rearrangement joins TRBV10-3 to TRBJ2-7; TRBD1 matches at 9 bases. Germline CDR1 ENHRY, CDR2 SYGVKD. J was trimmed by 5 bases and V by 9 bases; bases with no gene match: 14. CDR3 length equals 15 residues. The CDR3 coding sequence is TGTGCCATACAAATGGCCGGGACAGGGTACCACGAGCAGTACTTC. It encodes CAIQMAGTGYHEQYF.

In its sample, this clonotype was seen a few times. This chain connects TRBV4-1 to TRBJ2-2, with D unclear. V was trimmed by 0 bases and J by 4 bases, leaving 12 bases between them. The CDR3 spans 16 residues. Germline CDR1 is MGHRA and CDR2 is YSYEKL. The DNA of the CDR3 is TGCGCCAGCAGCCAAGAGATAGACTCCTCCACCGGGGAGCTGTTTTTT. As protein: CASSQEIDSSTGELFF.

This clonotype was seen many times. The chain has TRBV30 and TRBJ2-1; 7 nucleotides agree with TRBD1. This CDR3 comprises 14 residues. Germline V gene lookup returns CDR1 GTSNPN and CDR2 SVGIG (reference sequence). Germline trimming cut 4 bases from V and 11 bases from J; bases unmatched to any gene: 14. Written as DNA, the CDR3 is TGTGCCTGGAAGGTCGGCAGGGGGAGCGGTAAGCAGTTCTTC. It translates to CAWKVGRGSGKQFF.

This clonotype occurred many times. The V and J genes are TRBV12-3 or TRBV12-4 and TRBJ2-5; 7 bases match TRBD1. The CDR3 is made up of 15 amino acids. Trimming took 6 bases from V and 5 from J; bases not matched to a gene: 12. CDR3 DNA sequence: TGTGCCAGCAGCCTGACAGGGCGTATAGTGGAGACCCAGTACTTC. Its translation: CASSLTGRIVETQYF.

This clonotype showed up just a few times. This chain connects TRBV7-9 to TRBJ2-7; no clear D gene. The CDR3 has 13 residues. V dropped 5 bases and J dropped 6 bases, with 14 bases sitting between them. Germline-derived CDR1 and CDR2 are SEHNR and FQNEAQ (reference sequence). In nucleotides, the CDR3 is TGTGCCAGCAGCCCGTATATTGGGTTCGAGCAGTACTTC. Amino acids: CASSPYIGFEQYF.

This clonotype was observed at least ten times. CDR3 DNA sequence: TGCAGTGCTAGAGGGGGGCCGCGAAGTTCACCCCAGCATTTT. It encodes CSARGGPRSSPQHF. The chain has TRBV20-1 and TRBJ1-5; D is possibly TRBD1 (6 bases). CDR1 DFQATT and CDR2 SNEGSKA come from the germline V gene (reference sequence). The V gene lost 1 base and the J gene lost 10 bases, with 17 bases spanning the gap. The CDR3 is made up of 14 amino acids.

The sample holds many counts of this clonotype. The chain uses TRBV28 and TRBJ2-7; D unresolved. The CDR3 runs to 12 residues. Trimming took off 5 bases at V and 4 bases at J, with 9 bases between the two ends. Germline V gene sequence: CDR1 MDHEN, CDR2 SYDVKM. The CDR3 DNA is TGTGCCAGCAGTCAAACTCCATACGAGCAGTACTTC. Its translation is CASSQTPYEQYF.

This rearrangement joins TRBV18 to TRBJ1-1; 8 bases are shared with TRBD1. The V gene's germline CDR1 is KGHSH and CDR2 LQKENI. The ends lost 2 bases at V and 3 bases at J; junction bases unmatched: 5. CDR3 length: 15 amino acids. The CDR3 DNA reads as TGTGCCAGCTCACCAAGACAGGGGCAATACACTGAAGCTTTCTTT. Translating it yields CASSPRQGQYTEAFF.

The V call is TRBV12-3 or TRBV12-4, the J call TRBJ1-2; unclear D gene. The CDR3 is 13 amino acids. The germline V and J ends were trimmed by 7 bases and 2 bases, with 11 bases remaining between them. DNA of the CDR3: TGTGCCAGCACCCATACAGTGAACTATGGCTACACCTTC. Its translation: CASTHTVNYGYTF.

This clonotype has at least ten counts. The chain joins TRBV20-1 to TRBJ2-2, with 11 bases lining up with TRBD2. Germline V gene data show CDR1 as DFQATT and CDR2 as SNEGSKA (reference sequence). The CDR3 covers 16 residues. Germline trimming cut 0 bases from V and 3 bases from J; bases unmatched to any gene: 3. CDR3 amino acids: CSARDPLAGDTGELFF. CDR3 bases: TGCAGTGCTAGAGATCCACTAGCGGGAGACACCGGGGAGCTGTTTTTT.